The 7 T cell receptor beta chains below were found in one sample sequenced in a study of shared clonotypes between healthy human individuals. TCRdb keeps only in-frame clones here, not all; method: immunoSEQ multiplex PCR. This sample carries around 480,000 clones, about 75% of them seen once, and the ten largest clones take around 13%. The specimen sequenced was PBMCs. The origin of the receptors is a woman in her forties in good health. Some clones in this sample may be carry-over from other donors' samples.

The chain has TRBV18 and TRBJ2-7, with TRBD2 identical over 8 bases. Germline V CDR1 and CDR2: KGHSH, LQKENI. The CDR3 consists of 14 residues. V shed 5 bases and J 3 bases; nucleotides not matched to a gene: 6. In DNA form, the CDR3 reads TGTGCCAGCTCATCCGTCCTAGCGGGCTACGAGCAGTACTTC. Its translation is CASSSVLAGYEQYF.

J is TRBJ1-2 and V is TRBV4-1; D is perhaps TRBD1 (5 bases). Germline CDR1 and CDR2: MGHRA and YSYEKL. This CDR3 comprises 15 residues. V was clipped by 4 bases and J by 0 bases, with 12 bases between them. This CDR3 is CASSRGGGSNYGYTF. The DNA for the CDR3 is TGCGCCAGCAGCCGGGGGGGTGGATCTAACTATGGCTACACCTTC.

V usage is TRBV11-2 and J usage is TRBJ1-6; D gene ambiguous. CDR1 SGHAT and CDR2 FQNNGV come from the germline V gene. Deletions cut 5 bases from V and 4 bases from J, with 12 bases between. This CDR3 region has 15 residues. As DNA, the CDR3 is TGTGCCAGCAGCCAGGACGGCGATTATAATTCACCCCTCCACTTT. It specifies CASSQDGDYNSPLHF.

This clone was detected only a few times. The chain couples TRBV7-9 to TRBJ2-7; 8 bases agree with TRBD1. The V segment lost 2 bases and the J segment 5 bases; nucleotides outside the gene matches: 8. From germline, CDR1 is SEHNR and CDR2 FQNEAQ (reference sequence). The CDR3 is 15 residues long. CDR3 sequence (DNA): TGTGCCAGCAGCTTAACTCAGGGGGCGCGAAACGAGCAGTACTTC. This codes for CASSLTQGARNEQYF.

This clone was observed a single time. This sequence joins TRBV7-9 and TRBJ2-3; 10 bases align to TRBD2. The germline CDR1 and CDR2 sequences are SEHNR and FQNEAQ (reference sequence). After removal of 5 bases from V and 1 base from J, the junction contained 3 bases not matched to a gene. The length of the CDR3 is 15 residues. The CDR3 sequence is CASSPGTSGTDTQYF. The CDR3 coding sequence is TGTGCCAGCAGCCCCGGGACTAGCGGCACAGATACGCAGTATTTT.

This chain links TRBV5-1 with TRBJ2-1, with D perhaps TRBD2 (6 bases). This CDR3 region has 16 residues. Germline V lookup: CDR1 SGHRS, CDR2 YFSETQ. V dropped 0 bases and J dropped 1 base, with 11 bases sitting between them. CDR3: CASSLDAGSSYNEQFF. CDR3 nucleotide sequence: TGCGCCAGCAGCTTGGACGCGGGGTCATCCTACAATGAGCAGTTCTTC.

The V call is TRBV6-5, the J call TRBJ2-7; D might be TRBD1 (6 bases). CDR3 size: 15 residues. Trimming cost V 7 bases and J 1 base, with 17 bases left between them. The germline gives CDR1 MNHEY, CDR2 SVGAGI. CDR3 residues: CASTKTLGGSYEQYF. As DNA, the CDR3 is TGTGCCAGCACTAAAACCCTAGGGGGTTCCTACGAGCAGTACTTC.